This T cell receptor beta chain was sequenced during a study of blood T cell repertoires in COVID-19. The CDR3 covers 15 residues. V gave up 2 bases and J gave up 6 bases; unmatched junction bases: 6. Germline V lookup: CDR1 MGHRA, CDR2 YSYEKL. Participants were aged 18 to 89 years from 20 to 30 US areas. The table came from immunoSEQ multiplex PCR; TCRdb's copy has only in-frame clones and leaves some out. The sample carries 150,000 or so clones, 87% recorded once. The source material was PBMCs or T cells enriched from blood (not recorded which). The origin of this receptor is a woman aged 40-49 years who had been exposed to COVID-19. The rearrangement uses TRBV4-1 and TRBJ1-5; 8 nucleotides align to TRBD1. The CDR3 is CASSQRTGRSQPQHF. CDR3 bases: TGCGCCAGCAGCCAACGGACAGGGAGGAGTCAGCCCCAGCATTTT.